What follows are 20 T cell receptor beta chains derived from one specimen sequenced in a study of blood T cells in healthy people across ages. PCR was performed a second time for roughly 7 to 12 cycles using a sample-barcoded 5' primer and a J-beta primer mix. TCRdb re-derived calls from the 5' RACE reads in MiXCR, one entry per CDR3 protein. Seen here are some 1.8 million distinct CDR3 sequences, approximately 40% observed once, and the top ten hold approximately 22%. What was sequenced was blood. These receptor sequences come from a human donor in good health.

This clonotype was seen more than once but under ten times. This sequence joins TRBV3-1 and TRBJ2-1, with 11 bases aligning to TRBD2. V shed 2 bases, J shed 4 bases, and the junction held 4 bases outside the gene matches. Per the germline V gene, CDR1 is LGHDT and CDR2 is YNNKEL (reference sequence). The CDR3 loop spans 16 amino acids. In DNA, the CDR3 is TGTGCCAGCAGCCAACCACTAGCGGGGGATTACAATGAGCAGTTCTTC. This codes for CASSQPLAGDYNEQFF.

The chain employs TRBV5-1 and TRBJ1-6; TRBD1 aligns across 9 bases. The ends lost 5 bases at V and 6 bases at J; junction bases unmatched: 9. This CDR3 has 16 residues. Germline V gene data show CDR1 as SGHRS and CDR2 as YFSETQ. DNA for the CDR3: TGCGCCAGCAGGCCTCCTTCGGGACAGGGTAATTCACCCCTCCACTTT. Its protein is CASRPPSGQGNSPLHF. Using reference TRBV5-1 and TRBJ1-6 for the parts outside the CDR3, the full variable domain is KAGVTQTPRYLIKTRGQQVTLSCSPISGHRSVSWYQQTPGQGLQFLFEYFSETQRNKGNFPGRFSGRQFSNSRSEMNVSTLELGDSALYLCASRPPSGQGNSPLHFGNGTRLTVT.

This clonotype was detected a few times. The chain joins TRBV5-1 to TRBJ2-1; D could derive from TRBD1 or TRBD2 (5 bases each). Germline-derived CDR1 and CDR2 are SGHRS and YFSETQ. This CDR3 region has 16 residues. The V gene lost 0 bases and the J gene lost 5 bases, with 15 bases spanning the gap. CDR3 sequence: CASSLAPGAAHNEQFF. For the CDR3, the DNA is TGCGCCAGCAGCTTGGCACCCGGGGCCGCCCACAATGAGCAGTTCTTC.

This clonotype showed up just a few times. The V and J genes are TRBV2 and TRBJ2-3; D is perhaps TRBD2 (6 bases). Germline V gene sequence: CDR1 SNHLY, CDR2 FYNNEI. The CDR3 spans 16 residues. Trimming shortened V by 8 bases and J by 0 bases, and 18 bases separated the two germline ends. The CDR3 sequence is CASGTSVTTSTDTQYF. In DNA form, the CDR3 reads TGTGCCAGCGGGACTTCAGTCACAACTAGCACAGATACGCAGTATTTT.

This chain connects TRBV20-1 to TRBJ1-2, with a possible D match to TRBD1 (6 bases). Germline V gene lookup returns CDR1 DFQATT and CDR2 SNEGSKA (reference sequence). The CDR3 totals 15 residues. Between the trimmed V and J ends, which lost 2 bases and 2 bases, there was a span of 15 bases. CDR3 bases: TGCAGTGCTAGATCCGACCAAGGGGGGAACTATGGCTACACCTTC. Translation: CSARSDQGGNYGYTF.

This clonotype has a handful of counts. The rearrangement uses TRBV7-2 and TRBJ2-3; D may be TRBD1 or TRBD2 (5 bases each). The germline V and J ends were trimmed by 4 bases and 4 bases, with 12 bases remaining between them. This CDR3 has 14 amino acids. CDR1 SGHTA and CDR2 FQGNSA come from the germline V gene. CDR3 region: CASSSRLGADTQYF. Here the CDR3 DNA reads TGTGCCAGCAGCTCCCGTCTGGGGGCAGATACGCAGTATTTT.

As for this clonotype: An end of the junction does not agree with germline; a read error may underlie this. This chain joins TRBV6-6 and TRBJ2-1, with D possibly being TRBD1 or TRBD2 (5 bases each). CDR3 length: 13 residues. Germline assignment: CDR1 MNHNY and CDR2 SVGAGI (reference sequence). CDR3 sequence: CACSYSRDGEQFF. As DNA, the CDR3 is TGTGCCTGCAGTTACAGCCGGGACGGAGAGCAGTTCTTC.

About this clonotype: Sequence at one end of the junction differs from germline and may be a read error. The rearrangement uses TRBV18 and TRBJ2-5, with TRBD2 as a possible D gene (6 bases). CDR3 length: 16 amino acids. CDR1 and CDR2 from the germline V gene are KGHSH and LQKENI. CDR3 sequence (DNA): TGTGCCGGCTCACCGCCTCTTGGGACTGCACAAGAGACCCAGTACTTC. Translating it yields CAGSPPLGTAQETQYF.

This clonotype was counted between two and nine times. J is TRBJ2-5 and V is TRBV7-9; D is unclear. The CDR3 is made up of 12 amino acids. V dropped 6 bases and J dropped 5 bases, with 10 bases sitting between them. Germline loops: CDR1 SEHNR, CDR2 FQNEAQ (reference sequence). CDR3 bases: TGTGCCAGCAGACGAACAAGTGAGACCCAGTACTTC. Encoded protein: CASRRTSETQYF.

A single count supports this clonotype. The CDR3, as DNA: TGTGCCACCAGCACAGACAGGGGGCGGGCAGATACGCAGTATTTT. Amino acid sequence: CATSTDRGRADTQYF. The chain uses TRBV15 and TRBJ2-3; 10 positions match TRBD1. CDR3 length: 15 amino acids. Losses at the gene ends were 4 bases for V and 4 bases for J; bases not matched to a gene: 5. Germline assignment: CDR1 LNHNV and CDR2 YYDKDF (reference sequence).

V and J are TRBV4-1 and TRBJ2-1, with D perhaps matching TRBD1 (5 bases). Germline CDR1 is MGHRA and CDR2 is YSYEKL. The CDR3 consists of 14 residues. Trimming cost V 0 bases and J 8 bases, with 11 bases left between them. In nucleotides, the CDR3 is TGCGCCAGCAGCCAAGAAGGCAGGGCTTATGAGCAGTTCTTC. This encodes CASSQEGRAYEQFF.

The J gene is TRBJ2-7, the V gene TRBV6-1; D not certain. V dropped 0 bases and J dropped 4 bases, with 13 bases sitting between them. Germline V lookup: CDR1 MNHNS, CDR2 SASEGT. This CDR3 is built from 15 residues. The DNA of the CDR3 is TGTGCCAGCAGTGAAGCCCCCGGTCAAGGGTACGAGCAGTACTTC. Protein: CASSEAPGQGYEQYF.

This clonotype was observed at least ten times. The rearrangement joins TRBV11-2 to TRBJ1-2, with D perhaps TRBD1 (6 bases). V gave up 0 bases and J gave up 8 bases, with 13 bases separating them. The CDR3 has 14 residues. CDR1 SGHAT and CDR2 FQNNGV come from the germline V gene. This CDR3 reads CASSLDRGPRGYTF. The DNA of the CDR3 is TGTGCCAGCAGCTTAGATCGGGGGCCAAGGGGCTACACCTTC.

The chain employs TRBV7-8 and TRBJ1-5; 7 positions match TRBD1. Trimming removed 5 bases from V and 3 bases from J; junction bases left unmatched: 4. The germline CDR1 and CDR2 sequences are SGHVS and FQNEAQ. The CDR3 has 14 residues. This chain's CDR3 is CASSQDRVNQPQHF. The DNA of the CDR3 is TGTGCCAGCAGCCAAGACAGGGTCAATCAGCCCCAGCATTTT.

The J gene is TRBJ2-5, the V gene TRBV4-1; the D gene is possibly TRBD2 (5 bases). V lost 1 base, J lost 5 bases, and 26 bases lay in between. Germline assignment: CDR1 MGHRA and CDR2 YSYEKL. The CDR3 runs to 19 residues. The CDR3 DNA sequence: TGCGCCAGCAGCCAAGTCATCGTAGGATCGGGAAGGAGGCAGGAGACCCAGTACTTC. Residues: CASSQVIVGSGRRQETQYF.

CDR3 loop: CSPRGDRSTDTQYF. The CDR3 region has the DNA TGCAGTCCCAGGGGGGACAGAAGCACAGATACGCAGTATTTT. The rearrangement joins TRBV20-1 to TRBJ2-3; weak D call: TRBD1 (7 bases). Germline loops: CDR1 DFQATT, CDR2 SNEGSKA (reference sequence). The CDR3 has 14 residues. The V end was cut by 8 bases, the J end by 0 bases, with 15 bases between.

This rearrangement joins TRBV20-1 to TRBJ2-1; possible D gene TRBD2, 6 bases. V was pared by 6 bases and J by 8 bases, with 17 bases between. CDR3 length: 13 residues. Germline V gene sequence: CDR1 DFQATT, CDR2 SNEGSKA (reference sequence). CDR3 DNA sequence: TGCAGTGCCGGGGGTTTCTATGAGGATGAGCAGTTCTTC. The encoded protein is CSAGGFYEDEQFF.

This rearrangement joins TRBV29-1 to TRBJ2-1; 10 nucleotides align to TRBD2. Per germline, CDR1 SQVTM and CDR2 ANQGSEA. This CDR3 region has 14 residues. V dropped 7 bases and J dropped 3; count of bases not matched to a gene: 6. DNA of the CDR3: TGCAGCGAATCTAGCGGGGGCAACTACAATGAGCAGTTCTTC. This sequence encodes CSESSGGNYNEQFF.

In this sample, this clonotype turned up a few times. One junction end does not reproduce the germline sequence, and a read error may be involved. The chain couples TRBV30 to TRBJ2-4, with a possible D match to TRBD1 (6 bases). Germline assignment: CDR1 GTSNPN and CDR2 SVGIG (reference sequence). The CDR3 runs 16 residues. The chain's CDR3 is CAWSVPGRGAENIQYF. For the CDR3, the DNA is TGTGCCTGGAGTGTACCGGGCAGGGGAGCCGAAAACATTCAGTACTTC.

This clonotype has just a few counts. V and J are TRBV6-2 or TRBV6-3 and TRBJ2-1; the D gene could be TRBD1 or TRBD2 (5 bases each). V gave up 6 bases and J gave up 2 bases, with 14 bases separating them. CDR1 MNHEY and CDR2 SVGEGT come from the germline V gene. This CDR3 spans 15 amino acids. This CDR3 is CASSPRGRTYNEQFF. The DNA of the CDR3 is TGTGCCAGCAGCCCACGGGGCAGAACCTACAATGAGCAGTTCTTC.